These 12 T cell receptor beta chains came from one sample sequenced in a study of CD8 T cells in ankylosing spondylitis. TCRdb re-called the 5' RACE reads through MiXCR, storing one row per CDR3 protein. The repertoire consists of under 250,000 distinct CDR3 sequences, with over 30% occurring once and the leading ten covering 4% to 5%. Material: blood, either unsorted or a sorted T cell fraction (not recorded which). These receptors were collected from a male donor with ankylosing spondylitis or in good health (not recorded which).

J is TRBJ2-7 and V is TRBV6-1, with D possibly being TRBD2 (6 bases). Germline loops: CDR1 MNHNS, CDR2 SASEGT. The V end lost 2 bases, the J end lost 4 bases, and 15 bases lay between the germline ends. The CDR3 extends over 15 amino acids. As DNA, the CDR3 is TGTGCCAGCAGTGAACCGGGACTCAAGCTTTACGAGCAGTACTTC. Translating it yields CASSEPGLKLYEQYF.

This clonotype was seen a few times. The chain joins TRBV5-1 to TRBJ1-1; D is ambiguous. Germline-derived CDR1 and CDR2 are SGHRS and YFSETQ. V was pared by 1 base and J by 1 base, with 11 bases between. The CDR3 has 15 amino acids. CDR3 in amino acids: CASSLFPQKNTEAFF. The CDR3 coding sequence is TGCGCCAGCAGCTTGTTCCCTCAAAAGAACACTGAAGCTTTCTTT.

CDR3 bases: TGTGCCAGCAGCTTAGACCGGACCTCCTACGAGCAGTACTTC. This sequence encodes CASSLDRTSYEQYF. This chain joins TRBV11-2 and TRBJ2-7; D not resolved. CDR3 length: 14 amino acids. Trimming removed 0 bases at V and 0 bases at J, with 6 bases between. The germline V gene encodes CDR1 SGHAT and CDR2 FQNNGV.

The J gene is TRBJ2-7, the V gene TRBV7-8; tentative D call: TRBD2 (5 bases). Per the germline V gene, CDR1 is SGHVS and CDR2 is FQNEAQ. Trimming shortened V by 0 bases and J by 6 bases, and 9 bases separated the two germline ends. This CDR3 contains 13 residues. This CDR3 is CASSLARVSEQYF. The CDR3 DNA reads TGTGCCAGCAGCTTAGCGCGGGTTAGCGAGCAGTACTTC.

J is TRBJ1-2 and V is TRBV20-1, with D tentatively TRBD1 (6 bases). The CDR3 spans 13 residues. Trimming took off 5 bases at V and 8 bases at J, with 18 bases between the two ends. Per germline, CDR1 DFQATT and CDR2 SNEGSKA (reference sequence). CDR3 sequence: CSAPLDGGRGYTF. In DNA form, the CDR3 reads TGCAGTGCTCCCTTGGACGGGGGCCGGGGCTACACCTTC.

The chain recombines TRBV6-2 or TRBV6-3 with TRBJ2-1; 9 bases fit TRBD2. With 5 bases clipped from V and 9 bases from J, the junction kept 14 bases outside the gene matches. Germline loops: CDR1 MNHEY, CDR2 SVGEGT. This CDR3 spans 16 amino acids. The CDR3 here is CASSPLGGGAVLEQFF. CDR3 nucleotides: TGTGCCAGCAGTCCGTTAGGCGGGGGGGCCGTGCTTGAGCAGTTCTTC.

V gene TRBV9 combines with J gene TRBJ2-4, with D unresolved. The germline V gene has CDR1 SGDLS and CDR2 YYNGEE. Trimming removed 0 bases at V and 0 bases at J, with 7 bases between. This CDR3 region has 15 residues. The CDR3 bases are TGTGCCAGCAGCGTAGGGTATCTAGCCAAAAACATTCAGTACTTC. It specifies CASSVGYLAKNIQYF.

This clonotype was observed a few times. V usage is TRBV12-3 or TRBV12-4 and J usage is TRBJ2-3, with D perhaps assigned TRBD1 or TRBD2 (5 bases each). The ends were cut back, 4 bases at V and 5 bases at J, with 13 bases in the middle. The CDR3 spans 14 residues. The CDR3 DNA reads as TGTGCCAGCAGTTCGTGGGACCAAGGAGATACGCAGTATTTT. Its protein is CASSSWDQGDTQYF.

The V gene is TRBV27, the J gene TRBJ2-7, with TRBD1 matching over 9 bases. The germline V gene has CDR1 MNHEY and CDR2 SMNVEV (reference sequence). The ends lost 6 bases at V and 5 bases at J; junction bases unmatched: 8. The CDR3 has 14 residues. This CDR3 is CASSEWDRVDEQYF. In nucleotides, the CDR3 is TGTGCCAGCAGCGAATGGGACAGGGTGGACGAGCAGTACTTC.

CDR3 amino acids: CASSESRDRVSSGANVLTF. The CDR3, as DNA: TGTGCCAGCAGTGAATCCCGGGACAGGGTTTCCTCTGGGGCCAACGTCCTGACTTTC. This chain joins TRBV2 and TRBJ2-6, with 9 positions matching TRBD1. V trimming: 2 bases; J trimming: 0 bases; junction bases outside the gene matches: 8. The V gene's germline CDR1 is SNHLY and CDR2 FYNNEI. This CDR3 is 19 amino acids long.

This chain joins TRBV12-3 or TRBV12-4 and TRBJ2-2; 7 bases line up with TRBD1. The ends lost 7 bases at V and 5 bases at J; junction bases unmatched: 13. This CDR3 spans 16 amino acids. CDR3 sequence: CASKPDRPSKTGELFF. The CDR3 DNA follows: TGTGCCAGCAAACCGGACAGGCCCTCAAAAACCGGGGAGCTGTTTTTT.

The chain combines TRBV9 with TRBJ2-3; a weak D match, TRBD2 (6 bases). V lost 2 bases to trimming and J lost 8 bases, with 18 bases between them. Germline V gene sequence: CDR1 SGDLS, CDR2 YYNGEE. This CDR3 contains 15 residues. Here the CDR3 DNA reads TGTGCCAGCAGCGTTGGGGGACTTACCACGGGTACGCAGTATTTT. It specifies CASSVGGLTTGTQYF.